This TCR beta chain was recorded in a study of T cell responses to AZD1222 COVID-19 vaccine. At the level of the study: Pooled samples include second doses given at about 4 or 12 weeks.

Sequencing used immunoSEQ multiplex PCR; TCRdb keeps in-frame clones, though not all of them. The data hold under 150,000 clones, with around 93% observed a single time. General study findings and limits: Vaccine-associated CD4 TCRs ranged over spike, dominating at 160-218 and 743-854. In all cases, repertoires were sampled only after the peak T cell response. Donors were chiefly white British, with a greater number of females, and clonal diversity was perhaps underestimated.

Turning to this clone: What it binds is not known.

This clonotype was obtained from an adult in good health. This specimen was peripheral blood, taken on day 0 of AZD1222 vaccination.

For the CDR3, the DNA is TGTGCCAGCAGTTACTCCGGGGGCGAAACCCTCCACTTT. Amino acid sequence: CASSYSGGETLHF. The chain links TRBV6-5 to TRBJ1-6; maybe TRBD1 (6 bases). From germline, CDR1 is MNHEY and CDR2 SVGAGI. The CDR3 length is 13 residues. Trimming cost V 0 bases and J 14 bases, with 11 bases left between them.